The 21 T cell receptor beta chains presented below share a single source sample, sequenced in a study of graft-versus-host responses after intestinal transplantation. Clones were read by immunoSEQ multiplex PCR, and TCRdb kept only the in-frame ones, dropping some. The table includes about 9,600 clones, approximately 86% detected once. Lymphocytes from graft epithelium and lamina propria were isolated. Sequencing was performed on ileum tissue, taken roughly 710 days after intestinal transplantation. The receptors shown here come from a human patient who received an intestinal transplant, so some T cells may come from the graft donor.

The rearrangement uses TRBV6-1 and TRBJ2-6; 10 bases are shared with TRBD2. Germline V CDR1 and CDR2: MNHNS, SASEGT. CDR3 length equals 17 residues. The V gene end was trimmed by 4 bases and the J gene end by 0 bases; junction bases not matched to a gene: 3. The CDR3 spells CASSASSGGSGANVLTF. The CDR3, as DNA: TGTGCCAGCAGTGCTTCTAGCGGGGGCTCTGGGGCCAACGTCCTGACTTTC.

This clone was counted only a few times. Other DNA sequences of this sample code for an identical CDR3. The V gene is TRBV28, the J gene TRBJ2-2, with TRBD2 identical over 12 bases. This CDR3 has 17 residues. CDR1 is MDHEN and CDR2 is SYDVKM in the germline V gene. Losses at the gene ends were 3 bases for V and 3 bases for J; bases not matched to a gene: 5. In DNA form, the CDR3 reads TGTGCCAGCAGTTTTTCTAGCGGGAGGGCCGACACCGGGGAGCTGTTTTTT. Translated, it gives CASSFSSGRADTGELFF.

The V and J genes are TRBV6-5 and TRBJ1-6; D remains ambiguous. CDR1 and CDR2 (germline): MNHEY, SVGAGI. The CDR3 loop spans 13 amino acids. Trimming cost V 7 bases and J 9 bases, with 13 bases left between them. The CDR3 DNA follows: TGTGCCAGCAAGGAGAATGAGAGTTCACCCCTCCACTTT. Protein: CASKENESSPLHF.

The chain carries TRBV29-1 and TRBJ2-3, with 8 bases lining up with TRBD1. The CDR3 is made up of 14 amino acids. The germline V gene has CDR1 SQVTM and CDR2 ANQGSEA. V lost 6 bases to trimming and J lost 0 bases; unmatched junction nucleotides: 5. CDR3 loop: CSVNRQGSTDTQYF. DNA for the CDR3: TGCAGCGTCAATCGACAGGGGAGCACAGATACGCAGTATTTT.

The rearrangement uses TRBV9 and TRBJ2-1; possibly TRBD2 for D (5 bases). The CDR3 contains 13 residues. The germline V and J ends were trimmed by 3 bases and 10 bases, with 14 bases remaining between them. Looked up from germline, CDR1 is SGDLS and CDR2 is YYNGEE. The CDR3 DNA is TGTGCCAGCAGCGCTTCGAGGGTATCGGAGCAGTTCTTC. This translates into CASSASRVSEQFF. Full variable domain (rest looked up from reference TRBV9 and TRBJ2-1): DSGVTQTPKHLITATGQRVTLRCSPRSGDLSVYWYQQSLDQGLQFLIQYYNGEERAKGNILERFSAQQFPDLHSELNLSSLELGDSALYFCASSASRVSEQFFGPGTRLTVL.

This clone was counted a single time. V usage is TRBV27 and J usage is TRBJ2-5, with 12 nucleotides matching TRBD2. Germline assignment: CDR1 MNHEY and CDR2 SMNVEV (reference sequence). This CDR3 is 16 amino acids long. Losses at the gene ends were 5 bases for V and 4 bases for J; bases not matched to a gene: 8. DNA of the CDR3: TGTGCCAGCAGTCTCCGACTAGCGGGAGACCCAGAGACCCAGTACTTC. It specifies CASSLRLAGDPETQYF.

J is TRBJ2-7 and V is TRBV29-1, with D possibly being TRBD2 (5 bases). V lost 7 bases and J lost 4, with 14 bases in between. This CDR3 has 12 amino acids. Germline V lookup: CDR1 SQVTM, CDR2 ANQGSEA. The CDR3 DNA sequence: TGCAGCGCCGAGGGAGCTTTTTACGAGCAGTACTTC. It encodes CSAEGAFYEQYF.

The gene calls are TRBV5-1 and TRBJ2-7, with 7 nucleotides matching TRBD1. CDR1 and CDR2 from the germline V gene are SGHRS and YFSETQ. J was trimmed by 3 bases and V by 4 bases; bases with no gene match: 13. This CDR3 has 16 residues. CDR3 amino acids: CASSIQGSGIGYEQYF. In DNA form, the CDR3 reads TGCGCCAGCAGCATACAGGGGTCCGGGATTGGCTACGAGCAGTACTTC.

J is TRBJ1-6 and V is TRBV11-2, with 9 bases identical to TRBD1. The CDR3 spans 15 residues. The V gene end was trimmed by 6 bases and the J gene end by 7 bases; junction bases not matched to a gene: 7. Germline CDR1 is SGHAT and CDR2 is FQNNGV. CDR3 sequence: CASSRTGGINSPLHF. The CDR3 DNA reads as TGTGCCAGCAGTCGAACAGGGGGCATCAATTCACCCCTCCACTTT.

V gene TRBV5-1 combines with J gene TRBJ2-2, with 7 bases lining up with TRBD2. In germline, CDR1 is SGHRS, CDR2 YFSETQ. Unmatched junction bases numbered 1, after V lost 2 bases and J lost 6 bases. The CDR3 has 13 amino acids. This chain's CDR3 is CASSFRGAGELFF. The CDR3, as DNA: TGCGCCAGCAGCTTCCGGGGGGCCGGGGAGCTGTTTTTT. Based on the CDR3 plus reference TRBV5-1 and TRBJ2-2, the full variable domain is KAGVTQTPRYLIKTRGQQVTLSCSPISGHRSVSWYQQTPGQGLQFLFEYFSETQRNKGNFPGRFSGRQFSNSRSEMNVSTLELGDSALYLCASSFRGAGELFFGEGSRLTVL.

This chain joins TRBV6-4 and TRBJ2-3, with D possibly matching TRBD2 (5 bases). Germline loops: CDR1 MRHNA, CDR2 SNTAGT. The CDR3 is 13 amino acids. Trimming removed 5 bases from V and 2 bases from J, with 8 bases in between. The CDR3 loop is CASSRDFTDTQYF. DNA of the CDR3: TGTGCCAGCAGTCGGGATTTCACAGATACGCAGTATTTT.

The V and J genes are TRBV5-5 and TRBJ2-5, with D perhaps TRBD2 (6 bases). Germline loops: CDR1 SGHKS, CDR2 YYEKEE (reference sequence). The CDR3 spans 14 residues. The ends were cut back, 3 bases at V and 11 bases at J, with 20 bases in the middle. As DNA, the CDR3 is TGTGCCAGCAGCTACCGGGACTTCGTACGGGAGCAGTACTTC. This codes for CASSYRDFVREQYF.

The rearrangement joins TRBV6-5 to TRBJ2-1; 11 positions match TRBD2. Trimming at V came to 8 bases and at J to 5 bases, leaving 8 bases not matched to a gene. The germline gives CDR1 MNHEY, CDR2 SVGAGI. The length of the CDR3 is 15 residues. The CDR3 loop is CASQGGTSGHNEQFF. The CDR3 DNA reads as TGTGCCAGCCAGGGGGGGACTAGCGGTCACAATGAGCAGTTCTTC.

This clone has a single count. The genes are TRBV9 and TRBJ2-7; no clear D. The germline gives CDR1 SGDLS, CDR2 YYNGEE. The CDR3 spans 15 residues. Deletions cut 0 bases from V and 0 bases from J, with 10 bases between. Written as DNA, the CDR3 is TGTGCCAGCAGCGTAGATGGCAGGAGCTCCTACGAGCAGTACTTC. This codes for CASSVDGRSSYEQYF.

The genes are TRBV4-1 and TRBJ1-6; D may be TRBD1 (5 bases). V was clipped by 4 bases and J by 9 bases, with 7 bases between them. The CDR3 contains 12 residues. Germline CDR1 is MGHRA and CDR2 is YSYEKL. The CDR3 is CASSPRASPLHF. The CDR3 nucleotides read TGCGCCAGCAGCCCCAGGGCTTCACCCCTCCACTTT.

V gene TRBV19 combines with J gene TRBJ1-1; D is ambiguous. The CDR3 sequence is 15 residues long. Trimming took 0 bases from V and 3 from J, leaving 11 bases between them. The germline CDR1 and CDR2 sequences are LNHDA and SQIVND (reference sequence). The CDR3 coding sequence is TGTGCCAGTAGTATAGATGGGGTGGAGGACACTGAAGCTTTCTTT. It yields the protein CASSIDGVEDTEAFF. The full variable domain, completed using reference TRBV19 and TRBJ1-1, is DGGITQSPKYLFRKEGQNVTLSCEQNLNHDAMYWYRQDPGQGLRLIYYSQIVNDFQKGDIAEGYSVSREKKESFPLTVTSAQKNPTAFYLCASSIDGVEDTEAFFGQGTRLTVV.

The rearrangement joins TRBV7-9 to TRBJ1-6; no definite D call. The germline V gene encodes CDR1 SEHNR and CDR2 FQNEAQ (reference sequence). V was pared by 3 bases and J by 8 bases, with 8 bases between. There are 13 residues in the CDR3. CDR3 amino acids: CASSFNGYSPLHF. Written as DNA, the CDR3 is TGTGCCAGCAGCTTTAATGGATATTCACCCCTCCACTTT.

This clone turned up a few times. The rearrangement joins TRBV11-2 to TRBJ2-5; weak D call: TRBD1 (5 bases). With 1 base removed from V and 6 bases from J, the gap between germline ends came to 18 bases. Germline values: CDR1 SGHAT, CDR2 FQNNGV. The CDR3 length is 16 residues. CDR3 coding DNA: TGTGCCAGCAGCTTAGTGCAGGGAACAGTTCGAAAGACCCAGTACTTC. This gives the protein CASSLVQGTVRKTQYF.

This chain connects TRBV2 to TRBJ2-5; TRBD2 might be the D (6 bases). There are 13 residues in the CDR3. CDR1 and CDR2 (germline): SNHLY, FYNNEI. V was pared by 8 bases and J by 2 bases, with 12 bases between. The CDR3: CASYFGGQETQYF. The CDR3 region has the DNA TGTGCCAGCTATTTTGGGGGGCAAGAGACCCAGTACTTC.

The chain couples TRBV7-6 to TRBJ1-3; D not certain. CDR1 is SGHVS and CDR2 is FNYEAQ in the germline V gene. This CDR3 spans 12 amino acids. Trimming removed 5 bases at V and 3 bases at J, with 5 bases between. CDR3 bases: TGTGCCAGCAGCCCCAGTGGAAACACCATATATTTT. It codes for CASSPSGNTIYF.

The genes are TRBV7-9 and TRBJ1-4; D remains unclear. Germline assignment: CDR1 SEHNR and CDR2 FQNEAQ (reference sequence). Trimming stripped 4 bases from V and 8 bases from J, with 17 bases between. The CDR3 extends over 15 amino acids. CDR3 DNA sequence: TGTGCCAGCAGCTCTCGGACTCGGTCAGGCGAAAAACTGTTTTTT. Translation: CASSSRTRSGEKLFF.